What follows is one TCR beta chain and its context. Clones were sequenced by immunoSEQ multiplex PCR, and TCRdb holds only the in-frame ones, with some missing. The profile shows about 160,000 clones, about 95% of them singletons. The sample originates from a study of control samples from healthy donors and cancer patients. This CDR3 comprises 11 residues. Germline CDR1 reads ENHRY; CDR2 reads SYGVKD. Trimming removed 0 bases from V and 9 bases from J, with 5 bases in between. What was sequenced was PBMCs. V and J are TRBV10-3 and TRBJ1-1, with unresolved D. The clonotype originates from a man between 60 and 75 years old with colorectal cancer. CDR3 loop: CAISESDQAFF. Written as DNA, the CDR3 is TGTGCCATCAGTGAGTCGGACCAAGCTTTCTTT.